This T cell receptor (beta chain) was obtained from a study of Ad26.COV2.S vaccination and SARS-CoV-2 variants. Germline CDR1 reads LNHNV; CDR2 reads YYDKDF (reference sequence). The CDR3 is 18 residues long. J lost 4 bases, V lost 1 base, and 7 bases had no gene match. Repertoires were generated with immunoSEQ multiplex PCR, while TCRdb's copy carries only in-frame clones and drops some. The sample lists about 180,000 clones; around 85% were seen once. The source is a human donor who had recovered from COVID-19. This chain links TRBV15 with TRBJ2-2; 12 bases fit TRBD2. The material was peripheral blood, obtained after recovery from COVID-19. Written as DNA, the CDR3 is TGTGCCACCAGCAGAGGGACTAGCGGGGTTTCCCGCACCGGGGAGCTGTTTTTT. Protein: CATSRGTSGVSRTGELFF.